This TCR beta chain was captured by sequencing in a study of blood T cell repertoires in COVID-19. Here immunoSEQ multiplex PCR was the method, and the copy in TCRdb shows in-frame clones only, minus some. The sample includes hundreds of thousands of clones, about 90% of them seen just once. Trimming left V 8 bases short and J 4 bases short, with 19 bases between. This CDR3 region has 14 residues. Germline-derived CDR1 and CDR2 are SQVTM and ANQGSEA. The sample was peripheral blood. V gene TRBV29-1 combines with J gene TRBJ2-3; the D gene is possibly TRBD2 (6 bases). This sequence originates from a man in his late teens or twenties with active or convalescent COVID-19. DNA for the CDR3: TGCAGCTCAGCCCCGGGACTCCCGGCAGATACGCAGTATTTT. Translating gives CSSAPGLPADTQYF.